This T cell receptor (beta chain) was profiled in a study of T cell responses to AZD1222 COVID-19 vaccine. Study-level points and caveats: Just 5 or 6 AZD1222 recipients tested seropositive at baseline. Repertoire sampling happened only post peak T cell response. White British ancestry dominated among donors, who included more females, and clonal diversity was possibly underestimated.

Regarding this clone: What it recognizes is unknown.

Assay: immunoSEQ multiplex PCR; the TCRdb copy retains only in-frame clones and omits some. The data hold some 130,000 clones, with 75% to 95% observed a single time. This CDR3 contains 17 residues. Germline CDR1 SGHNT, CDR2 YENEEA. The V end lost 1 base, the J end lost 0 bases, and 12 bases lay between the germline ends. The sample was peripheral blood, taken on day 0 of AZD1222 vaccination. The rearrangement links TRBV11-3 to TRBJ2-2, with TRBD1 as a possible D gene (5 bases). The clonotype comes from an adult in good health. CDR3 amino acids: CASSLATGRSNTGELFF. CDR3 in DNA: TGTGCCAGCAGCTTAGCCACAGGCCGATCGAACACCGGGGAGCTGTTTTTT.